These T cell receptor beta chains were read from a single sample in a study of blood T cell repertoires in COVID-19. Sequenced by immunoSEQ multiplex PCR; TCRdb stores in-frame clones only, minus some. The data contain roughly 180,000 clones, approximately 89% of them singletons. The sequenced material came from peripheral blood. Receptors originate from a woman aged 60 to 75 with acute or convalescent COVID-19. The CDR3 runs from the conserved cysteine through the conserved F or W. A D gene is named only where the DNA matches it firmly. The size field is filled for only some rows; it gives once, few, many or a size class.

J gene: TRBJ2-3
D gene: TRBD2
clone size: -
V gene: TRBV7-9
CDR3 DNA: TGTGCCAGCAGCCCTAACCGACTAGCGGTCACAGATACGCAGTATTTT
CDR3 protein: CASSPNRLAVTDTQYF

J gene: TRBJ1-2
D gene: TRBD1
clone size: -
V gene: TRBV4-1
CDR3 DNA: TGCGCCAGCAGCCAAGCGACAGGGAACTATGGCTACACCTTC
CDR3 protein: CASSQATGNYGYTF

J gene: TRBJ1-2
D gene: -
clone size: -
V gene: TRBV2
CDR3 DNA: TGTGCCAGCAGTGAAGGGAACAGGGCGCGTGGCTACACCTTC
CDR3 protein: CASSEGNRARGYTF

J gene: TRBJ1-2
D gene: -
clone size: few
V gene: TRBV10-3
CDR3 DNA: TGTGCCATCCCCTCCGATAGTTCGGGGGGCACTAACTATGGCTACACCTTC
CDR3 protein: CAIPSDSSGGTNYGYTF

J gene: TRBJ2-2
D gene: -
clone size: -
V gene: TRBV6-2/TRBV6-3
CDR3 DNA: TGTGCCAGCATCCCTCAGAACACCGGGGAGCTGTTTTTT
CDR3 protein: CASIPQNTGELFF

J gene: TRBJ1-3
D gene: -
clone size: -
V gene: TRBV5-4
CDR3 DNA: TGTGCCAGCAGCTTGCGGGATAGCTCTGGAAACACCATATATTTT
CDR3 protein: CASSLRDSSGNTIYF

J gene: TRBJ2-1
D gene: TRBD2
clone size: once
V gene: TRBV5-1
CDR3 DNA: TGCGCCAGCAGCTTGGCGGCGGGAGGACTATACAATGAGCAGTTCTTC
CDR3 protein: CASSLAAGGLYNEQFF

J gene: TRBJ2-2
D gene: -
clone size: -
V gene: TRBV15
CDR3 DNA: TGTGCCACCAGCAGAGAACAGGGTAGCGGGGAGCTGTTTTTT
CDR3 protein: CATSREQGSGELFF

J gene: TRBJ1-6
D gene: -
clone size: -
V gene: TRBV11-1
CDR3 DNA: TGTGCCAGCAGCTTAAGGGACATCGGACTGTATTCACCCCTCCACTTT
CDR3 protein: CASSLRDIGLYSPLHF

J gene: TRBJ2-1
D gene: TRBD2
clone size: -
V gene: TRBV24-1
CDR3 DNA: TGTGCCACCAGCCGCGGACTAGCCGGCAATGAGCAGTTCTTC
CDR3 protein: CATSRGLAGNEQFF

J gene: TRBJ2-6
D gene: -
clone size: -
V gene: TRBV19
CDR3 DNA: TGTGCCAGTAGTGTAGGCGTAGCGGAGGGACCCGTCCTGACTTTC
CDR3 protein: CASSVGVAEGPVLTF

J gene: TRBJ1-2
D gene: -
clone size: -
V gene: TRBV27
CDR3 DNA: TGTGCCAGCAGTTCCGCCGGGACTCTTAAGGGCTACACCTTC
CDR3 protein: CASSSAGTLKGYTF

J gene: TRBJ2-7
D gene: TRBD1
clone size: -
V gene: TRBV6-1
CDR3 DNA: TGTGCCAGCAGTGAGTTAGGACAGGGACACTACGAGCAGTACTTC
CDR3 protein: CASSELGQGHYEQYF

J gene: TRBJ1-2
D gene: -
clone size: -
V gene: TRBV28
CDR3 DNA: TGTGCCAGCAGTTCGACGGACAGCGGAGCGTACTACGGCTACACCTTC
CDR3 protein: CASSSTDSGAYYGYTF

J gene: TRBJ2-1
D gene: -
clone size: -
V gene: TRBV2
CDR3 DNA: TGTGCCAGCAGTACGGGCTACAATGAGCAGTTCTTC
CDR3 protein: CASSTGYNEQFF

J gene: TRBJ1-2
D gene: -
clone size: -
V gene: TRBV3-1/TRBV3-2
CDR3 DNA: TGTGCCAGCAGCCTCCTACTCCAGGGTCCTGGAGGCTACACCTTC
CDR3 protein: CASSLLLQGPGGYTF

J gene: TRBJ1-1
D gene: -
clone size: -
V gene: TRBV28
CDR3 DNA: TGTGCCAGCAGTTTTCTTAGGGGCGAAGCTTTCTTT
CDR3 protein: CASSFLRGEAFF

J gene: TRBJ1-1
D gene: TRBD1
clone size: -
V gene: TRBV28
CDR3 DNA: TGTGCCAGCAGTAGATCGGGGACAGGGTACATGAACACTGAAGCTTTCTTT
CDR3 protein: CASSRSGTGYMNTEAFF

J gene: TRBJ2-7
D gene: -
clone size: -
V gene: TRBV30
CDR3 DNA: TGTGCCTGGAGTGGACAGGTAAACGAGCAGTACTTC
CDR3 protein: CAWSGQVNEQYF

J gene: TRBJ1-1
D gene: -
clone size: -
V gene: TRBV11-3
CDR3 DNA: TGTGCCAGCAGCTTACGGGGGAGGACTGAAGCTTTCTTT
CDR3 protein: CASSLRGRTEAFF

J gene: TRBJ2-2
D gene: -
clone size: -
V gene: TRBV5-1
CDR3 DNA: TGCGCCAGCAGCTTGGACGCGACCGGGGAGCTGTTTTTT
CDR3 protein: CASSLDATGELFF

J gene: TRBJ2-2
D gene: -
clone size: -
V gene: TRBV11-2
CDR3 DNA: TGTGCCAGCAGCTCCCTAGGTAGCACCGGGGAGCTGTTTTTT
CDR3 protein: CASSSLGSTGELFF

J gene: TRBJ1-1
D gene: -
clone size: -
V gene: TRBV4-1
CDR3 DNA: TGCGCCAGCAGCCAAGTTACTGGAGTCATGAACACTGAAGCTTTCTTT
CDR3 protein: CASSQVTGVMNTEAFF

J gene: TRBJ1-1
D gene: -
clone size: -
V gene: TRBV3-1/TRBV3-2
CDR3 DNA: TGTGCCAGCAGCCGTCTCACAGCTGGGAACACTGAAGCTTTCTTT
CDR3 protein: CASSRLTAGNTEAFF

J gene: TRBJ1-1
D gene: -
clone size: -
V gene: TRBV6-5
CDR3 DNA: TGTGCCAGCAGGGACAGCTTGAACACTGAAGCTTTCTTT
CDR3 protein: CASRDSLNTEAFF

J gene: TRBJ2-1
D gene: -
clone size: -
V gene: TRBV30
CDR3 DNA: TGTGCCTGGAGTTTAAACGAGGGAACTGAGCAGTTCTTC
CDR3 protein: CAWSLNEGTEQFF

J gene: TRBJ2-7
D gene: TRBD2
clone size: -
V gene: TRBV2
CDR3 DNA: TGTGCCAGCAGTGAATTAACACCTGGGACTATTTCCTCCGAGCAGTACTTC
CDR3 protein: CASSELTPGTISSEQYF

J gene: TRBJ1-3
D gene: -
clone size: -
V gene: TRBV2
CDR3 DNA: TGTGCCAGCATGAATACTTTCTCTGGAAACACCATATATTTT
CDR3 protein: CASMNTFSGNTIYF

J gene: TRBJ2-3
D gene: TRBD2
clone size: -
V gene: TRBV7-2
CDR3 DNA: TGTGCCAGCAGCTACGGACTAGCTTACACAGATACGCAGTATTTT
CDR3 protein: CASSYGLAYTDTQYF

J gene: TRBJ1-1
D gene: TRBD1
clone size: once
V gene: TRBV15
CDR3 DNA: TGTGCCACCAGCAGAGCTTCAGGGGGCCAGACTGAAGCTTTCTTT
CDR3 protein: CATSRASGGQTEAFF

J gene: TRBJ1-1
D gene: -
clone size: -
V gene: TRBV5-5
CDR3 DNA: TGTGCCAGCAGCACCCCCCAGGGAACTGAAGCTTTCTTT
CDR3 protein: CASSTPQGTEAFF

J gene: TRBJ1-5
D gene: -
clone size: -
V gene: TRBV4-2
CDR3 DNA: TGTGCCAGCAGCCAACAGGGGAAGCAGCCCCAGCATTTT
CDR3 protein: CASSQQGKQPQHF

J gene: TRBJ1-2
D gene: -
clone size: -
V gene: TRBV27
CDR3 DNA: TGTGCCAGCAGTCGTACAGCTAACTATGGCTACACCTTC
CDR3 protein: CASSRTANYGYTF

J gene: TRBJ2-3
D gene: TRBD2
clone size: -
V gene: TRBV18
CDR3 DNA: TGTGCCAGCTCACCGGGACTAGCGGGGGTTTCAGATACGCAGTATTTT
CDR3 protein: CASSPGLAGVSDTQYF

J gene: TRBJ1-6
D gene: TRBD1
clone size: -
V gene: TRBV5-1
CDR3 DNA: TGCGCCAGCAGTTTCGGACAGGCTAATTCACCCCTCCACTTT
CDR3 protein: CASSFGQANSPLHF

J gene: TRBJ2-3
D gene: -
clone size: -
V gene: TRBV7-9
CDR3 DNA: TGTGCCAGCAGCGTCCCGGGTCCCAGTACGCAGTATTTT
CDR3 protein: CASSVPGPSTQYF

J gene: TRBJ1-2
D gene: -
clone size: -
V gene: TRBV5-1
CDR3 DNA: TGCGCCAGCAGCTTTACCGGGGACTATGGCTACACCTTC
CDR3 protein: CASSFTGDYGYTF

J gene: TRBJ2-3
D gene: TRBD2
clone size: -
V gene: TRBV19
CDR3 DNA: TGTGCCAGTACTCTCTCCGGGGGGATCGCAGATACGCAGTATTTT
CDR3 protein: CASTLSGGIADTQYF

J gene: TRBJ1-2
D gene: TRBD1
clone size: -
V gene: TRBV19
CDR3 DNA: TGTGCCAGTAGTATCGGGACAGCGGCAACTAACTATGGCTACACCTTC
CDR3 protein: CASSIGTAATNYGYTF

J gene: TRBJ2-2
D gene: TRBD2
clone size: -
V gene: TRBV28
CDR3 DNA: TGTGCCAGCGGAAGGGGACTAGCACGGACCGGGGAGCTGTTTTTT
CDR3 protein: CASGRGLARTGELFF

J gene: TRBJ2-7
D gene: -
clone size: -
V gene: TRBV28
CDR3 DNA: TGTGCCAGCAGCCTCCCTACTAGTCGCGCTCACGAGCAGTACTTC
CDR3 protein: CASSLPTSRAHEQYF

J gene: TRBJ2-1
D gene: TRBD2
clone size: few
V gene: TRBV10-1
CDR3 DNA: TGCGCCAGCAGTGCCGTAGCAGCGGGAGAGCAGTTCTTC
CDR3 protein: CASSAVAAGEQFF

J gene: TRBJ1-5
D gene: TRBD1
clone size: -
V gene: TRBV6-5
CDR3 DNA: TGTGCCAGCAGTTCTAGGACAGGGGATCAGCCCCAGCATTTT
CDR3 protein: CASSSRTGDQPQHF

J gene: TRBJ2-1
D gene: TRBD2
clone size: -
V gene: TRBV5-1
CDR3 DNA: TGCGCCAGCAGCTTGGTGGGACTAGCGGGTGTTAATGAGCAGTTCTTC
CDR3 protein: CASSLVGLAGVNEQFF

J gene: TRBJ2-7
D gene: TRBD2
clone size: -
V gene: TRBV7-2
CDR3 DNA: TGTGCCAGCGGCGGACTAGCGGAGTCCTACGAGCAGTACTTC
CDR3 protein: CASGGLAESYEQYF